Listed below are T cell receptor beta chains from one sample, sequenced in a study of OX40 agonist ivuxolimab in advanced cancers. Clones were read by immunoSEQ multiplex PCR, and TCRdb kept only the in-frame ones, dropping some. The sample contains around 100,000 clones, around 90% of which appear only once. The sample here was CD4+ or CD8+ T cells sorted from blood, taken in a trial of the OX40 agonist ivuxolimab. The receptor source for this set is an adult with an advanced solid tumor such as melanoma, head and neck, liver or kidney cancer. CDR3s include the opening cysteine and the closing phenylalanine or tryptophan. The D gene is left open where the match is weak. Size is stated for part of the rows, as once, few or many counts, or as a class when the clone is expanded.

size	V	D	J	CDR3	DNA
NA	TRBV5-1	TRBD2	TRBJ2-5	CASSRSGRGQETQYF	TGCGCCAGCAGCCGTAGCGGGAGGGGCCAAGAGACCCAGTACTTC
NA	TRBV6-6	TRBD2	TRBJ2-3	CASRNLLAGSTDTQYF	TGTGCCAGCAGGAACCTGCTAGCGGGGAGCACAGATACGCAGTATTTT
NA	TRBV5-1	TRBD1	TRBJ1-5	CASSPDRGDQPQHF	TGCGCCAGCAGCCCCGACAGGGGGGACCAGCCCCAGCATTTT
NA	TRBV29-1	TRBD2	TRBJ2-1	CSVERVAGGPGDEQFF	TGCAGCGTTGAACGGGTAGCGGGAGGGCCAGGGGATGAGCAGTTCTTC
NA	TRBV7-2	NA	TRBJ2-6	CASSLVGRPSGANVLTF	TGTGCCAGCAGCTTAGTGGGCCGTCCGTCTGGGGCCAACGTCCTGACTTTC
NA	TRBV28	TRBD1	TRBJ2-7	CASSLPDRTSYEQYF	TGTGCCAGCAGTTTGCCGGACAGGACATCCTACGAGCAGTACTTC
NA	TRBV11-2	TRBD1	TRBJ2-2	CASSQQGANTGELFF	TGTGCCAGCAGCCAACAGGGGGCGAACACCGGGGAGCTGTTTTTT
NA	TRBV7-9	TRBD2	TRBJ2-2	CASNQLAGGPSNTGELFF	TGTGCCAGCAACCAACTAGCGGGAGGGCCCTCTAACACCGGGGAGCTGTTTTTT
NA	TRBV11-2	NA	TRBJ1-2	CASARQAQTYGYTF	TGTGCCAGCGCTAGACAGGCCCAGACGTATGGCTACACCTTC
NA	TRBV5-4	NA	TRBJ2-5	CASSLMTEETQYF	TGTGCCAGCAGCCTAATGACAGAAGAGACCCAGTACTTC
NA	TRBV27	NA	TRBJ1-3	CASSLFWGGRNTIYF	TGTGCCAGCAGTTTATTCTGGGGAGGGAGAAACACCATATATTTT
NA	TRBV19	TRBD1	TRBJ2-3	CASSTQQDRGTTSTDTQYF	TGTGCCAGTAGTACCCAGCAGGACAGGGGGACCACTAGCACAGATACGCAGTATTTT
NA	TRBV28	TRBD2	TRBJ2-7	CATELAATYEQYF	TGTGCCACCGAACTAGCGGCAACCTACGAGCAGTACTTC
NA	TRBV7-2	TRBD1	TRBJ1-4	CASSTQGGEEKLFF	TGTGCCAGCAGCACACAGGGGGGTGAAGAAAAACTGTTTTTT
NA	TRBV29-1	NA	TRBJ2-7	CSVENRVLSYEQYF	TGCAGCGTTGAGAACAGGGTGCTCTCCTACGAGCAGTACTTC
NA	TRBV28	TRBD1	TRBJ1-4	CASSRAGGANEKLFF	TGTGCCAGCAGTCGGGCAGGGGGCGCAAATGAAAAACTGTTTTTT
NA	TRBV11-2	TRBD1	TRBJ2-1	CASSLDGQGTSQFF	TGTGCCAGCAGCTTAGACGGACAGGGGACCTCCCAGTTCTTC
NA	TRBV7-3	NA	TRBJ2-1	CASSLKQGEQFF	TGTGCCAGCAGCTTAAAACAGGGAGAGCAGTTCTTC
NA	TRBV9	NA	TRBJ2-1	CASSVGASEYNEQFF	TGTGCCAGCAGCGTAGGTGCTAGCGAGTACAATGAGCAGTTCTTC
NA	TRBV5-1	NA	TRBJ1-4	CASSLGVGEKLFF	TGCGCCAGCAGCTTAGGGGTTGGCGAAAAACTGTTTTTT
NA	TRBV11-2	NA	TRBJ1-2	CASSFDTGYTF	TGTGCCAGCAGCTTTGACACTGGCTACACCTTC
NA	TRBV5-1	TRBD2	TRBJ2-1	CASSLASGTAGGPTRQFF	TGCGCCAGCAGCTTGGCCAGTGGTACAGCGGGAGGGCCCACGCGCCAGTTCTTC
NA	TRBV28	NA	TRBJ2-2	CASRGERNTGELFF	TGTGCCAGCAGAGGCGAGCGGAACACCGGGGAGCTGTTTTTT
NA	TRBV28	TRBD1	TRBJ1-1	CASSPDRAAEAFF	TGTGCCAGCAGCCCCGACAGGGCTGCTGAAGCTTTCTTT
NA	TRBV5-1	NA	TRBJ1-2	CASAPGPPNYGYTF	TGCGCCAGCGCCCCGGGACCTCCTAACTATGGCTACACCTTC
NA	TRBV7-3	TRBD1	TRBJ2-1	CASSPQPGTTGDEQFF	TGTGCCAGCAGCCCCCAGCCCGGGACCACAGGGGATGAGCAGTTCTTC
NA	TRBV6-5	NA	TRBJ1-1	CATALREYTEAFF	TGTGCCACCGCACTAAGGGAGTACACTGAAGCTTTCTTT
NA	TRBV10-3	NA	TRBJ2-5	CAIRSGDQETQYF	TGTGCCATCAGAAGTGGAGATCAAGAGACCCAGTACTTC
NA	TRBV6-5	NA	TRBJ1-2	CASSIGPGRGYTF	TGTGCCAGCAGTATAGGTCCTGGGAGAGGCTACACCTTC
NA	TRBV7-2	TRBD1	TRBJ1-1	CASSLEAQGVAFF	TGTGCCAGCAGCTTAGAAGCCCAGGGGGTAGCTTTCTTT
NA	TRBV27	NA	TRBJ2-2	CASSLWSGNTGELFF	TGTGCCAGCAGTTTATGGAGCGGGAACACCGGGGAGCTGTTTTTT
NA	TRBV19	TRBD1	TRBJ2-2	CATSPFGTGADTGELFF	TGTGCCACTTCCCCGTTCGGGACAGGGGCGGACACCGGGGAGCTGTTTTTT
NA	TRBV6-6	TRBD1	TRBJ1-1	CASRSGQGAMNTEAFF	TGTGCCAGCCGTTCCGGACAGGGGGCCATGAACACTGAAGCTTTCTTT
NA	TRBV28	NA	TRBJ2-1	CASSPGGTSYNEQFF	TGTGCCAGCAGCCCCGGTGGTACGTCCTACAATGAGCAGTTCTTC
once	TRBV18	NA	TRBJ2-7	CASSPNQDSSYEQYF	TGTGCCAGCTCACCAAATCAGGACAGCTCCTACGAGCAGTACTTC
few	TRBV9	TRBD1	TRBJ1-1	CASSVVPGQENTEAFF	TGTGCCAGCAGCGTAGTGCCGGGACAGGAGAACACTGAAGCTTTCTTT
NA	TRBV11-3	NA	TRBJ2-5	CASSFDRTQETQYF	TGTGCCAGCAGCTTCGACAGAACCCAAGAGACCCAGTACTTC
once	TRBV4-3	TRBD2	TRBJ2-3	CASSQDGTSGTDTQYF	TGCGCCAGCAGCCAAGACGGGACTAGCGGCACAGATACGCAGTATTTT
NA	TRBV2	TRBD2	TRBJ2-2	CASIPFSGRRNTGELFF	TGTGCCAGCATACCCTTCAGCGGGAGGCGGAACACCGGGGAGCTGTTTTTT
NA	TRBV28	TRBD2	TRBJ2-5	CASSSPGRGVGTQYF	TGTGCCAGCAGTTCACCCGGACGGGGGGTTGGGACCCAGTACTTC
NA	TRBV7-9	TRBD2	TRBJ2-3	CASSAGLAGGPVHSDTQYF	TGTGCCAGCAGCGCGGGACTAGCGGGAGGGCCTGTCCATTCAGATACGCAGTATTTT
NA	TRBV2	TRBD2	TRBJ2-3	CASQAGGTPLSAQYF	TGTGCCAGCCAGGCGGGAGGCACACCCCTTTCTGCGCAGTATTTT
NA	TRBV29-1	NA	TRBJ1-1	CSVAFLLVNTEAFF	TGCAGCGTTGCTTTCTTGCTTGTGAACACTGAAGCTTTCTTT
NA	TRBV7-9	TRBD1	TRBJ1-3	CARDRVDTIYF	TGTGCCAGGGACAGGGTGGACACCATATATTTT
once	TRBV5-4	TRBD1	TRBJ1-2	CASSLEAGGMNGYTF	TGTGCCAGCAGCTTGGAGGCAGGGGGAATGAACGGCTACACCTTC